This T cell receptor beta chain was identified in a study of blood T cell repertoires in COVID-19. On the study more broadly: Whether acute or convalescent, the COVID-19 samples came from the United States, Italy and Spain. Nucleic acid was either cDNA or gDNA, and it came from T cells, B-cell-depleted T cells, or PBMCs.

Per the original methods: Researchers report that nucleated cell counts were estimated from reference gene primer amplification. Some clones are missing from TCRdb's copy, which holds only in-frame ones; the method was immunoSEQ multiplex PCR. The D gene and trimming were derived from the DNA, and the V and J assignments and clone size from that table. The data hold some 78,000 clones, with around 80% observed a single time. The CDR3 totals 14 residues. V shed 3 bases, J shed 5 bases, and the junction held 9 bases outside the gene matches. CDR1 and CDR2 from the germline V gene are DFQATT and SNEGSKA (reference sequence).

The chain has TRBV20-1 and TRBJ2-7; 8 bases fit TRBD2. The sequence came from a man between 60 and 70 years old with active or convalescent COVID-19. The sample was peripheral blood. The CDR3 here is CSASKIVAGNEQYF. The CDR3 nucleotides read TGCAGTGCTAGTAAGATTGTAGCGGGGAACGAGCAGTACTTC.